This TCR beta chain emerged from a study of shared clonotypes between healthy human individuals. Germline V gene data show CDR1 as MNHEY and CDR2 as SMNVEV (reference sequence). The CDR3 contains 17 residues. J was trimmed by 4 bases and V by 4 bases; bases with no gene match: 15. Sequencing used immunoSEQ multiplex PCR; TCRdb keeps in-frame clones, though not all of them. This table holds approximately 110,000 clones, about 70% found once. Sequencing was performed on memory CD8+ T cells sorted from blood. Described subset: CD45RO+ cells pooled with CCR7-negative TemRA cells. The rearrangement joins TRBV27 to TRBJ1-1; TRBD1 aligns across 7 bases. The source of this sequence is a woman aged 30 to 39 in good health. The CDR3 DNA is TGTGCCAGCAGTTCGGTATCAGGGGCCCAGGGGGTCACTGAAGCTTTCTTT. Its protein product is CASSSVSGAQGVTEAFF.